A single sample gave rise to the 31 T cell receptor beta chains below, sequenced in a study of PD-L1 blockade in urothelial cancer. Measured with immunoSEQ multiplex PCR; TCRdb has only the in-frame clones, and not every one. Of around 100,000 clones in the sample, 70% to 85% were seen once. The material sequenced was PBMCs, taken around atezolizumab (anti-PD-L1) treatment. The origin of the receptors is a man aged 50 or older with urothelial cancer.

This clone is a singleton in its sample. This chain connects TRBV7-9 to TRBJ2-5; weak D call: TRBD1 (6 bases). The CDR3 has 14 residues. V was pared by 5 bases and J by 1 base, with 11 bases between. Germline lookup yields CDR1 SEHNR and CDR2 FQNEAQ (reference sequence). CDR3 region: CASSQDRRQETQYF. CDR3 coding DNA: TGTGCCAGCAGCCAAGACAGGCGCCAAGAGACCCAGTACTTC.

J is TRBJ1-2 and V is TRBV7-2; D ambiguous. The CDR3 sequence is 14 residues long. V lost 6 bases and J 8 bases, leaving 19 bases between the germline ends. Germline loops: CDR1 SGHTA, CDR2 FQGNSA. The CDR3 spells CASRERYPGEGYTF. In nucleotides, the CDR3 is TGTGCCAGCAGAGAACGATACCCCGGAGAGGGCTACACCTTC. The whole variable domain, remainder taken from reference TRBV7-2 and TRBJ1-2, is GAGVSQSPSNKVTEKGKDVELRCDPISGHTALYWYRQSLGQGLEFLIYFQGNSAPDKSGLPSDRFSAERTGGSVSTLTIQRTQQEDSAVYLCASRERYPGEGYTFGSGTRLTVV.

The chain is built from TRBV27 and TRBJ1-3; TRBD1 might be the D (5 bases). V was pared by 5 bases and J by 3 bases, with 20 bases between. The V gene's germline CDR1 is MNHEY and CDR2 SMNVEV (reference sequence). This CDR3 has 17 residues. As DNA, the CDR3 is TGTGCCAGCAGTCCTTGGGGGGGGATGGGGCTTGGAAACACCATATATTTT. Protein sequence: CASSPWGGMGLGNTIYF.

This clone appeared a few times. The V gene is TRBV18, the J gene TRBJ1-5, with a weak D call TRBD1 (5 bases). The germline V gene encodes CDR1 KGHSH and CDR2 LQKENI. Trimming stripped 5 bases from V and 3 bases from J, with 11 bases between. This CDR3 is 14 amino acids long. The CDR3 sequence: CASSAGHNNQPQHF. The CDR3 region has the DNA TGTGCCAGCTCAGCGGGGCACAACAATCAGCCCCAGCATTTT.

This clone was seen only a few times. CDR3 in DNA: TGTGCCTGGGGCCGAAACTATGGCTACACCTTC. Its protein product is CAWGRNYGYTF. V gene TRBV30 combines with J gene TRBJ1-2; D ambiguous. This CDR3 spans 11 amino acids. Trimming cost V 5 bases and J 2 bases, with 6 bases left between them. Germline V gives CDR1 GTSNPN, CDR2 SVGIG (reference sequence).

The genes are TRBV18 and TRBJ2-7; D might be TRBD2 (7 bases). The CDR3 is 14 amino acids. Trimming took 1 base from V and 5 from J, leaving 12 bases between them. The germline V gene has CDR1 KGHSH and CDR2 LQKENI. The CDR3 DNA follows: TGTGCCAGCTCACCACGAGGGGGGGAGAACGAGCAGTACTTC. Its protein product is CASSPRGGENEQYF.

The chain has TRBV5-8 and TRBJ1-1; D is ambiguous. The CDR3 totals 14 residues. The V gene lost 5 bases and the J gene lost 4 bases, with 15 bases spanning the gap. Germline assignment: CDR1 SGHTS and CDR2 YDEGEE. CDR3 amino acids: CASRPAVDSTEAFF. The DNA of the CDR3 is TGTGCCAGCAGGCCCGCGGTTGACTCCACTGAAGCTTTCTTT.

The J gene is TRBJ1-1, the V gene TRBV9, with TRBD1 matching over 7 bases. CDR1 is SGDLS, CDR2 YYNGEE, per germline. This CDR3 comprises 15 residues. The V segment lost 4 bases and the J segment 1 base; nucleotides outside the gene matches: 7. CDR3 sequence reads: CASSPSGTENTEAFF. CDR3 DNA sequence: TGTGCCAGCAGCCCCTCCGGGACAGAGAACACTGAAGCTTTCTTT. The whole variable domain, filled in from reference TRBV9 and TRBJ1-1, reads DSGVTQTPKHLITATGQRVTLRCSPRSGDLSVYWYQQSLDQGLQFLIQYYNGEERAKGNILERFSAQQFPDLHSELNLSSLELGDSALYFCASSPSGTENTEAFFGQGTRLTVV.

The chain joins TRBV18 to TRBJ2-7; the D gene is possibly TRBD1 (8 bases). The V end was cut by 3 bases, the J end by 6 bases, with 15 bases between. CDR1 and CDR2 (germline): KGHSH, LQKENI. CDR3 length equals 14 residues. The CDR3 loop is CASSPLTGEGEQYF. The CDR3 DNA is TGTGCCAGCTCACCCCTGACAGGGGAGGGCGAGCAGTACTTC.

The chain links TRBV5-1 to TRBJ2-2; the match to TRBD1 covers 7 bases. This CDR3 has 15 amino acids. J was trimmed by 4 bases and V by 1 base; bases with no gene match: 4. Germline V lookup: CDR1 SGHRS, CDR2 YFSETQ. The CDR3 DNA is TGCGCCAGCAGCTTGTATGGGACAGCCACCGGGGAGCTGTTTTTT. Translating it yields CASSLYGTATGELFF.

V is TRBV7-8 and J is TRBJ2-1; tentative D call: TRBD2 (5 bases). The CDR3 extends over 15 amino acids. From germline, CDR1 is SGHVS and CDR2 FQNEAQ. V lost 2 bases, J lost 3 bases, and 11 bases lay in between. The CDR3 is CASSLQRASYNEQFF. CDR3 sequence (DNA): TGTGCCAGCAGCTTACAGAGGGCGAGCTACAATGAGCAGTTCTTC.

V usage is TRBV20-1 and J usage is TRBJ1-1; no definite D call. From germline, CDR1 is DFQATT and CDR2 SNEGSKA (reference sequence). The CDR3 runs 11 residues. V was pared by 4 bases and J by 3 bases, with 6 bases between. The CDR3 here is CSANSDTEAFF. In DNA, the CDR3 is TGCAGTGCTAACTCGGACACTGAAGCTTTCTTT.

CDR3 sequence reads: CASSEWGTSGSRYEQYF. CDR3 nucleotides: TGTGCCAGCAGTGAATGGGGGACTAGCGGGAGTCGATACGAGCAGTACTTC. This chain links TRBV6-1 with TRBJ2-7, with 14 bases lining up with TRBD2. V shed 2 bases, J shed 4 bases, and the junction held 7 bases outside the gene matches. In germline, CDR1 is MNHNS, CDR2 SASEGT. There are 17 residues in the CDR3.

This chain connects TRBV5-4 to TRBJ1-2; D perhaps matches TRBD1 (6 bases). The CDR3 consists of 16 residues. The germline V gene encodes CDR1 SGHNT and CDR2 YYREEE (reference sequence). V was cut by 1 base and J by 0 bases, with 13 bases left in between. The CDR3 here is CASSLKGGAANYGYTF. In DNA, the CDR3 is TGTGCCAGCAGCTTGAAGGGGGGGGCGGCTAACTATGGCTACACCTTC.

The rearrangement links TRBV5-4 to TRBJ2-3; TRBD2 agrees at 7 bases. The V gene's germline CDR1 is SGHNT and CDR2 YYREEE (reference sequence). The CDR3 is 15 residues long. V gave up 1 base and J gave up 4 bases; unmatched junction bases: 6. CDR3 nucleotide sequence: TGTGCCAGCAGCTTGCGCGGGAGTTCCCCAGATACGCAGTATTTT. It translates to CASSLRGSSPDTQYF.

This chain joins TRBV9 and TRBJ2-3; D remains ambiguous. V was shortened by 4 bases and J by 1 base, with 19 bases between the two germline ends. The CDR3 totals 17 residues. Germline-derived CDR1 and CDR2 are SGDLS and YYNGEE. Here the CDR3 DNA reads TGTGCCAGCAGCCTTACCCGAACTATCCTGGGCACAGATACGCAGTATTTT. Its protein product is CASSLTRTILGTDTQYF.

V usage is TRBV5-4 and J usage is TRBJ1-2; possible D gene TRBD1, 5 bases. CDR1 and CDR2 (germline): SGHNT, YYREEE (reference sequence). This CDR3 is 18 amino acids long. V was trimmed by 0 bases and J by 5 bases, leaving 23 bases between them. Written as DNA, the CDR3 is TGTGCCAGCAGCTTGGGGGTGGACACTACCAAATATCCGTATGGCTACACCTTC. Protein sequence: CASSLGVDTTKYPYGYTF.

In this sample, this clone turned up many times. V usage is TRBV6-5 and J usage is TRBJ2-7, with TRBD2 as a possible D gene (5 bases). The CDR3 is 14 residues long. The V end was cut by 5 bases, the J end by 1 base, with 12 bases between. CDR1 MNHEY and CDR2 SVGAGI come from the germline V gene. The CDR3 here is CASSPKGGSYEQYF. For the CDR3, the DNA is TGTGCCAGCAGTCCCAAAGGCGGGTCCTACGAGCAGTACTTC.

This chain connects TRBV4-2 to TRBJ1-2, with no clear D. Germline V CDR1 and CDR2: LGHNA, YNFKEQ. The CDR3 has 16 residues. V was cut by 0 bases and J by 4 bases, with 15 bases left in between. In DNA form, the CDR3 reads TGTGCCAGCAGCCAAGATTTGCAGACATCAATCTATGGCTACACCTTC. Encoded protein: CASSQDLQTSIYGYTF.

The chain couples TRBV18 to TRBJ2-5; possibly TRBD2 for D (6 bases). Germline values: CDR1 KGHSH, CDR2 LQKENI. This CDR3 comprises 15 residues. V was cut by 5 bases and J by 1 base, with 14 bases left in between. In DNA form, the CDR3 reads TGTGCCAGCTCAGCGGGGCAGGCCGGCCAAGAGACCCAGTACTTC. Protein product: CASSAGQAGQETQYF.

The chain combines TRBV28 with TRBJ2-3, with D perhaps TRBD2 (6 bases). Germline V lookup: CDR1 MDHEN, CDR2 SYDVKM. V shed 1 base and J shed 1 base, with 9 bases lying between them. The CDR3 consists of 15 residues. The CDR3 DNA reads as TGTGCCAGCAGTTTATCCGGGACTCGCACAGATACGCAGTATTTT. Residues: CASSLSGTRTDTQYF. The full variable domain, completed using reference TRBV28 and TRBJ2-3, is DVKVTQSSRYLVKRTGEKVFLECVQDMDHENMFWYRQDPGLGLRLIYFSYDVKMKEKGDIPEGYSVSREKKERFSLILESASTNQTSMYLCASSLSGTRTDTQYFGPGTRLTVL.

This clone was seen a few times. The J gene is TRBJ2-5, the V gene TRBV5-1, with D possibly TRBD2 on 6 matching bases. The CDR3 has 14 residues. The germline V gene encodes CDR1 SGHRS and CDR2 YFSETQ. V was cut by 6 bases and J by 5 bases, with 17 bases left in between. The CDR3 DNA is TGCGCCAGCAAACTTGGGGAGGCGGGGGAGACCCAGTACTTC. As protein: CASKLGEAGETQYF.

The chain is built from TRBV28 and TRBJ1-2; 7 bases are shared with TRBD1. V was clipped by 5 bases and J by 3 bases; unmatched bases: 0. This CDR3 region has 12 residues. Germline V gene sequence: CDR1 MDHEN, CDR2 SYDVKM. The CDR3 DNA sequence: TGTGCCAGCAGTGGACAGGACTATGGCTACACCTTC. Translation gives CASSGQDYGYTF.

CDR3 sequence reads: CASSLVGSGRDTQYF. CDR3 bases: TGTGCCAGCAGCTTGGTCGGTAGCGGGAGGGATACGCAGTATTTT. V is TRBV5-4 and J is TRBJ2-3, with TRBD2 matching 10 bases. The junction had 4 bases not matched to a gene; V was cut back by 0 bases and J by 6 bases. This CDR3 spans 15 amino acids. Per the germline V gene, CDR1 is SGHNT and CDR2 is YYREEE (reference sequence).

The genes are TRBV28 and TRBJ1-2; TRBD1 is a possible D gene (6 bases). V was clipped by 2 bases and J by 7 bases, with 8 bases between them. The CDR3 is 12 residues long. In germline, CDR1 is MDHEN, CDR2 SYDVKM. In nucleotides, the CDR3 is TGTGCCAGCAGTTTAAGGGGGAGTGGCTACACCTTC. This gives the protein CASSLRGSGYTF.

The chain combines TRBV28 with TRBJ1-6; D uncertain. The V gene's germline CDR1 is MDHEN and CDR2 SYDVKM. The CDR3 contains 13 residues. V lost 4 bases, J lost 9 bases, and 10 bases lay in between. Here the CDR3 DNA reads TGTGCCAGCAGTTATGTTCTTCGTTCACCCCTCCACTTT. Translation: CASSYVLRSPLHF. Complete variable domain (other parts from reference TRBV28 and TRBJ1-6): DVKVTQSSRYLVKRTGEKVFLECVQDMDHENMFWYRQDPGLGLRLIYFSYDVKMKEKGDIPEGYSVSREKKERFSLILESASTNQTSMYLCASSYVLRSPLHFGNGTRLTVT.

This clone occurred once. The genes are TRBV28 and TRBJ2-3, with 9 bases identical to TRBD2. Germline V gives CDR1 MDHEN, CDR2 SYDVKM. The CDR3 is 17 amino acids. V trimming: 3 bases; J trimming: 2 bases; junction bases outside the gene matches: 9. CDR3 sequence reads: CASSLWGAGGDTDTQYF. The CDR3 bases are TGTGCCAGCAGTTTGTGGGGGGCGGGAGGGGACACAGATACGCAGTATTTT.

This chain connects TRBV7-9 to TRBJ2-1; D ambiguous. V was shortened by 0 bases and J by 9 bases, with 9 bases between the two germline ends. Looked up from germline, CDR1 is SEHNR and CDR2 is FQNEAQ (reference sequence). The CDR3 has 13 amino acids. CDR3 nucleotides: TGTGCCAGCAGCTTAGCCCTCGGCGGTGAGCAGTTCTTC. Its translation is CASSLALGGEQFF.

This clone was observed once. J is TRBJ2-7 and V is TRBV15; 7 nucleotides agree with TRBD1. The V and J ends lost 2 bases and 1 base, in that order; junction bases with no gene match: 5. Germline V gene data show CDR1 as LNHNV and CDR2 as YYDKDF (reference sequence). CDR3 length equals 15 residues. CDR3 loop: CATSRQGGRSYEQYF. CDR3 nucleotides: TGTGCCACCAGCAGACAAGGGGGCCGGTCCTACGAGCAGTACTTC.

V and J are TRBV7-9 and TRBJ1-3; D call uncertain. Trimming shortened V by 5 bases and J by 1 base, and 6 bases separated the two germline ends. Per germline, CDR1 SEHNR and CDR2 FQNEAQ (reference sequence). CDR3 length: 13 amino acids. The CDR3 DNA is TGTGCCAGCAGCGCAGTGTCTGGAAACACCATATATTTT. Protein: CASSAVSGNTIYF.

The V and J genes are TRBV7-6 and TRBJ2-1, with 13 positions matching TRBD2. The junction had 5 bases not matched to a gene; V was cut back by 2 bases and J by 4 bases. This CDR3 is built from 17 residues. The germline V gene encodes CDR1 SGHVS and CDR2 FNYEAQ. This chain's CDR3 is CASSLRTSGSGYNEQFF. For the CDR3, the DNA is TGTGCCAGCAGCTTAAGGACTAGCGGGAGTGGTTACAATGAGCAGTTCTTC. Supplemented by reference TRBV7-6 and TRBJ2-1, the full variable domain reads GAGVSQSPRYKVTKRGQDVALRCDPISGHVSLYWYRQALGQGPEFLTYFNYEAQQDKSGLPNDRFSAERPEGSISTLTIQRTEQRDSAMYRCASSLRTSGSGYNEQFFGPGTRLTVL.